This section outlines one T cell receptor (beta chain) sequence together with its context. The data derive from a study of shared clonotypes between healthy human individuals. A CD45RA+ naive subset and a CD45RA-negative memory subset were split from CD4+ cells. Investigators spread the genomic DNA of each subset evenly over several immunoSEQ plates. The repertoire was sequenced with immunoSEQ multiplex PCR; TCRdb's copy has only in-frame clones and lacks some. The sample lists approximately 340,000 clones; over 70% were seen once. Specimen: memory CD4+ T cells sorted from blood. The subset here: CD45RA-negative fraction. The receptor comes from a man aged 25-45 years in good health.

The CDR3 here is CASSPQGWADTQYF. The CDR3 nucleotides read TGTGCCAGCAGTCCTCAGGGGTGGGCAGATACGCAGTATTTT. The chain joins TRBV25-1 to TRBJ2-3, with D perhaps TRBD1 (6 bases). Trimming cost V 5 bases and J 4 bases, with 13 bases left between them. The CDR3 consists of 14 residues. Germline CDR1 and CDR2: MGHDK and SYGVNS.